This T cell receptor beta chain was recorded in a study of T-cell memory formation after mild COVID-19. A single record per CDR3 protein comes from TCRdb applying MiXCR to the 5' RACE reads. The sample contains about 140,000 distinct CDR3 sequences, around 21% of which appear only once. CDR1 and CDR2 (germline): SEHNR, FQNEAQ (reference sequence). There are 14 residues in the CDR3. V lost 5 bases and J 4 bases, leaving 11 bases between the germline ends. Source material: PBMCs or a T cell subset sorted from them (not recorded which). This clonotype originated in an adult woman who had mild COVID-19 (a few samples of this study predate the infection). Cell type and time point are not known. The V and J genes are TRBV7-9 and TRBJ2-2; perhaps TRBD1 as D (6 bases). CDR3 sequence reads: CASSRRGITGELFF. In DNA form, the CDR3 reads TGTGCCAGCAGCCGAAGGGGGATCACCGGGGAGCTGTTTTTT. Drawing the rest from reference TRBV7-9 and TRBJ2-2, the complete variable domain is DTGVSQNPRHKITKRGQNVTFRCDPISEHNRLYWYRQTLGQGPEFLTYFQNEAQLEKSRLLSDRFSAERPKGSFSTLEIQRTEQGDSAMYLCASSRRGITGELFFGEGSRLTVL.